One sample yielded the 7 T cell receptor beta chains listed below, sequenced in a study of OX40 agonist ivuxolimab in advanced cancers. Assay: immunoSEQ multiplex PCR; the TCRdb copy retains only in-frame clones and omits some. Here the sample spans 80,000 or so clones, around 87% being singletons. Sequencing was performed on CD4+ or CD8+ T cells sorted from blood, taken in a trial of the OX40 agonist ivuxolimab. The receptors shown here come from an adult with an advanced solid tumor such as melanoma, head and neck, liver or kidney cancer.

This chain links TRBV29-1 with TRBJ1-1, with D perhaps matching TRBD1 (6 bases). From germline, CDR1 is SQVTM and CDR2 ANQGSEA. The CDR3 totals 13 residues. The V gene lost 6 bases and the J gene lost 1 base, with 12 bases spanning the gap. The CDR3 protein is CSVGEGGNTEAFF. CDR3 sequence (DNA): TGCAGCGTGGGAGAGGGGGGGAACACTGAAGCTTTCTTT.

CDR3 DNA sequence: TGTGCCAGCAGTCCAGGGACTCGGGGGACGGGCGGCTACACCTTC. Its protein product is CASSPGTRGTGGYTF. The V and J genes are TRBV28 and TRBJ1-2, with D possibly being TRBD1 (5 bases). Between the trimmed V and J ends, which lost 5 bases and 8 bases, there was a span of 21 bases. The germline gives CDR1 MDHEN, CDR2 SYDVKM. This CDR3 comprises 15 residues.

The count of this clone is one. This chain connects TRBV29-1 to TRBJ1-5; 9 nucleotides line up with TRBD1. CDR1 is SQVTM, CDR2 ANQGSEA, per germline. V gave up 6 bases and J gave up 10 bases; unmatched junction bases: 7. The CDR3 covers 12 residues. CDR3 coding DNA: TGCAGCGTGACGGACAGGGGCGGACCCCAGCATTTT. The encoded protein is CSVTDRGGPQHF.

J is TRBJ2-2 and V is TRBV6-1, with 7 bases that match TRBD1. J lost 8 bases, V lost 5 bases, and 8 bases had no gene match. The germline V gene has CDR1 MNHNS and CDR2 SASEGT. The CDR3 spans 14 residues. The CDR3 coding sequence is TGTGCCAGCAGTATGACAGGGTCAATGGGGGAGCTGTTTTTT. The encoded protein is CASSMTGSMGELFF.

The rearrangement joins TRBV7-2 to TRBJ1-1; D call uncertain. Germline V gene data show CDR1 as SGHTA and CDR2 as FQGNSA. The V end was cut by 4 bases, the J end by 2 bases, with 23 bases between. The CDR3 is 18 amino acids. The CDR3 sequence is CASSSPRPRGGINTEAFF. CDR3 bases: TGTGCCAGCAGCTCCCCGCGACCGCGGGGTGGGATTAACACTGAAGCTTTCTTT. Supplemented by reference TRBV7-2 and TRBJ1-1, the full variable domain reads GAGVSQSPSNKVTEKGKDVELRCDPISGHTALYWYRQSLGQGLEFLIYFQGNSAPDKSGLPSDRFSAERTGGSVSTLTIQRTQQEDSAVYLCASSSPRPRGGINTEAFFGQGTRLTVV.

V is TRBV11-1 and J is TRBJ2-7, with D possibly matching TRBD1 (7 bases). Trimming pared 5 bases from V and 6 bases from J, leaving 8 bases between. The CDR3 has 11 residues. Germline V lookup: CDR1 SGHAT, CDR2 FQDESV (reference sequence). CDR3 nucleotide sequence: TGTGCCAGCAGCCAGGGGGGCGAGCAGTACTTC. It codes for CASSQGGEQYF.

This clone was picked up one time. The chain joins TRBV5-1 to TRBJ1-2; TRBD1 agrees at 8 bases. V lost 5 bases and J lost 8; bases outside the gene matches: 8. The CDR3 length is 13 residues. Germline assignment: CDR1 SGHRS and CDR2 YFSETQ. The CDR3 sequence: CASSDSTGDGYTF. Written as DNA, the CDR3 is TGCGCCAGCAGTGACTCGACAGGGGACGGCTACACCTTC.